The 30 T cell receptor beta chains below come from one sample, sequenced in a study of cytomegalovirus exposure and HLA in healthy donors. Data came from immunoSEQ multiplex PCR; TCRdb stores just in-frame clones and leaves some out. Of some 110,000 clones detected, just under 95% appear once; the ten largest clones hold 1% to 1.5%. The sample comprised PBMCs. Source of these receptors: a woman aged 18-29 years in good health and CMV-seronegative.

The chain links TRBV7-2 to TRBJ2-1; 9 bases agree with TRBD2. CDR3 length equals 15 residues. CDR1 and CDR2 (germline): SGHTA, FQGNSA. Trimming took 2 bases from V and 5 from J; bases not matched to a gene: 4. CDR3 sequence reads: CASSLKLAGNNEQFF. CDR3 nucleotide sequence: TGTGCCAGCAGCTTAAAGCTAGCGGGAAACAATGAGCAGTTCTTC.

CDR3 sequence (DNA): TGTGCCAGCAGCCTTACTAGCGGGAGGGCCGATGAGCAGTTCTTC. Protein product: CASSLTSGRADEQFF. This chain uses TRBV7-3 with TRBJ2-1, with TRBD2 identical over 13 bases. Losses at the gene ends were 5 bases for V and 8 bases for J; bases not matched to a gene: 6. CDR3 length: 15 amino acids. Germline V gene lookup returns CDR1 SGHTA and CDR2 FQGTGA.

This clone has only one observation. This sequence joins TRBV13 and TRBJ1-4, with a possible D match to TRBD1 (6 bases). The germline V gene has CDR1 PRHDT and CDR2 FYEKMQ (reference sequence). CDR3 length: 14 residues. The ends were cut back, 0 bases at V and 7 bases at J, with 9 bases in the middle. Written as DNA, the CDR3 is TGTGCCAGCAGCTTAGGAGGGGGACCTGAAAAACTGTTTTTT. Translation: CASSLGGGPEKLFF.

J is TRBJ1-2 and V is TRBV6-6; TRBD1 aligns across 7 bases. The CDR3 extends over 13 amino acids. Trimming took 5 bases from V and 4 from J; bases not matched to a gene: 4. Germline V gene lookup returns CDR1 MNHNY and CDR2 SVGAGI (reference sequence). The CDR3 loop is CASSTGQIYGYTF. CDR3 bases: TGTGCCAGCAGTACGGGACAGATCTATGGCTACACCTTC.

V usage is TRBV5-4 and J usage is TRBJ2-5; D might be TRBD2 (5 bases). Per the germline V gene, CDR1 is SGHNT and CDR2 is YYREEE (reference sequence). The CDR3 totals 15 residues. Trimming took off 3 bases at V and 4 bases at J, with 16 bases between the two ends. In nucleotides, the CDR3 is TGTGCCAGCAGCTGCTGCACGGGATGTGGAGAGACCCAGTACTTC. Protein product: CASSCCTGCGETQYF.

The rearrangement uses TRBV30 and TRBJ2-7; D unresolved. The CDR3 runs 12 residues. Germline-derived CDR1 and CDR2 are GTSNPN and SVGIG (reference sequence). Trimming removed 0 bases at V and 2 bases at J, with 5 bases between. The CDR3 bases are TGTGCCTGGAGTGTACATACCTACGAGCAGTACTTC. Amino acid sequence: CAWSVHTYEQYF.

The genes are TRBV7-9 and TRBJ1-1, with a tentative D call TRBD1 (6 bases). The V gene lost 5 bases and the J gene lost 4 bases, with 17 bases spanning the gap. CDR1 is SEHNR and CDR2 is FQNEAQ in the germline V gene (reference sequence). The CDR3 runs to 15 residues. The CDR3 sequence is CASSALPSGATEAFF. The CDR3 region has the DNA TGTGCCAGCAGCGCCCTCCCGTCAGGGGCCACTGAAGCTTTCTTT.

The chain uses TRBV6-6 and TRBJ1-1, with 9 bases identical to TRBD1. From germline, CDR1 is MNHNY and CDR2 SVGAGI (reference sequence). J lost 2 bases, V lost 1 base, and 5 bases had no gene match. This CDR3 has 16 residues. CDR3 coding DNA: TGTGCCAGCAGTTACTTGGTTACAGGGGGCAACACTGAAGCTTTCTTT. Translating it yields CASSYLVTGGNTEAFF.

J is TRBJ2-7 and V is TRBV7-9; D perhaps matches TRBD2 (5 bases). Germline-derived CDR1 and CDR2 are SEHNR and FQNEAQ (reference sequence). Trimming cost V 2 bases and J 3 bases, with 11 bases left between them. The CDR3 has 14 amino acids. This CDR3 is CASSLSARDYEQYF. The CDR3 region has the DNA TGTGCCAGCAGCTTAAGCGCCCGGGACTACGAGCAGTACTTC.

This clone has only one observation. The chain is built from TRBV5-1 and TRBJ2-7, with a possible D match to TRBD2 (6 bases). V lost 0 bases, J lost 6 bases, and 19 bases lay in between. The CDR3 consists of 16 residues. The V gene's germline CDR1 is SGHRS and CDR2 YFSETQ. The CDR3 region has the DNA TGCGCCAGCAGCTTGGGCGTGGGTCAGGGAGGAGGCGAGCAGTACTTC. Its protein is CASSLGVGQGGGEQYF.

This sequence joins TRBV18 and TRBJ2-5, with a possible D match to TRBD1 (6 bases). The germline V gene has CDR1 KGHSH and CDR2 LQKENI. V lost 5 bases to trimming and J lost 5 bases, with 24 bases between them. The CDR3 loop spans 17 amino acids. In DNA, the CDR3 is TGTGCCAGCTCAGCAGCCCCGGGACACCCTGGGGGTGAGACCCAGTACTTC. The encoded protein is CASSAAPGHPGGETQYF.

This chain joins TRBV28 and TRBJ2-7; possible D gene TRBD2, 5 bases. The germline gives CDR1 MDHEN, CDR2 SYDVKM. CDR3 size: 19 residues. Trimming stripped 5 bases from V and 2 bases from J, with 28 bases between. CDR3: CASSTTRGHLTFLPYEQYF. CDR3 sequence (DNA): TGTGCCAGCAGTACAACCCGCGGGCACCTTACTTTTCTACCCTACGAGCAGTACTTC.

The rearrangement joins TRBV7-9 to TRBJ1-6; TRBD1 matches 7 bases. Germline trimming cut 6 bases from V and 6 bases from J; bases unmatched to any gene: 14. The germline V gene encodes CDR1 SEHNR and CDR2 FQNEAQ (reference sequence). The CDR3 has 17 amino acids. The DNA of the CDR3 is TGTGCCAGCAGTGCCTGGGCAGGGGGTATGGGTAATTCACCCCTCCACTTT. This encodes CASSAWAGGMGNSPLHF.

This clone showed up just once. This rearrangement joins TRBV14 to TRBJ2-2, with D possibly matching TRBD1 (5 bases). CDR1 is SGHDN and CDR2 is FVKESK in the germline V gene. V lost 4 bases, J lost 7 bases, and 16 bases lay in between. The CDR3 is made up of 15 amino acids. This CDR3 is CASSPSLRGNGELFF. The CDR3 DNA is TGTGCCAGCAGCCCCTCTTTAAGGGGCAACGGGGAGCTGTTTTTT.

The V gene is TRBV14, the J gene TRBJ2-7; 8 nucleotides line up with TRBD1. V trimming: 4 bases; J trimming: 6 bases; junction bases outside the gene matches: 5. CDR1 is SGHDN and CDR2 is FVKESK in the germline V gene. The CDR3 is 13 amino acids. CDR3 bases: TGTGCCAGCAGCCTACAGGGGGATAGCGAGCAGTACTTC. Translation gives CASSLQGDSEQYF.

V gene TRBV28 combines with J gene TRBJ2-1, with a tentative D call TRBD1 (5 bases). This CDR3 is 13 amino acids long. V was cut by 6 bases and J by 3 bases, with 9 bases left in between. Germline values: CDR1 MDHEN, CDR2 SYDVKM. CDR3 region: CASSYRGYNEQFF. The CDR3 DNA reads as TGTGCCAGCAGCTATAGGGGCTACAATGAGCAGTTCTTC.

The chain recombines TRBV11-2 with TRBJ2-2; D possibly corresponds to TRBD1 (5 bases). The CDR3 loop spans 16 amino acids. V was shortened by 8 bases and J by 0 bases, with 16 bases between the two germline ends. CDR1 is SGHAT and CDR2 is FQNNGV in the germline V gene. Written as DNA, the CDR3 is TGTGCCAGCGGCCCCATAGGGGTCGCGAACACCGGGGAGCTGTTTTTT. Translation: CASGPIGVANTGELFF.

This clone was counted a single time. The CDR3 DNA follows: TGTGCCAGCAGCTCTCGAGTGAGCTCCTACAATGAGCAGTTCTTC. It is translated as CASSSRVSSYNEQFF. The chain is built from TRBV5-6 and TRBJ2-1; no definite D call. Germline V gives CDR1 SGHDT, CDR2 YYEEEE. V lost 3 bases and J 0 bases, leaving 10 bases between the germline ends. This CDR3 spans 15 amino acids.

The CDR3 DNA reads as TGTGCCAGCAGTTCCCGGGGGGGCCAAGGCGATACGCAGTATTTT. Translated, it gives CASSSRGGQGDTQYF. This chain connects TRBV27 to TRBJ2-3; 8 nucleotides align to TRBD2. CDR1 and CDR2 (germline): MNHEY, SMNVEV (reference sequence). J gave up 6 bases and V 4 bases, and 9 bases lay outside the gene matches. CDR3 length equals 15 residues.

The genes are TRBV28 and TRBJ2-5; the D is unclear. Germline V CDR1 and CDR2: MDHEN, SYDVKM. V lost 2 bases and J 1 base, leaving 8 bases between the germline ends. CDR3 length equals 14 residues. CDR3 nucleotide sequence: TGTGCCAGCAGTTTAAACAGCTTCCAAGAGACCCAGTACTTC. Residues: CASSLNSFQETQYF.

V gene TRBV19 combines with J gene TRBJ1-2, with 9 positions matching TRBD1. From germline, CDR1 is LNHDA and CDR2 SQIVND (reference sequence). The CDR3 extends over 14 amino acids. Losses at the gene ends were 4 bases for V and 6 bases for J; bases not matched to a gene: 6. The CDR3 region is CASSTGQGFDGYTF. The CDR3 DNA reads as TGTGCCAGTAGTACTGGACAGGGGTTCGATGGCTACACCTTC.

The chain couples TRBV28 to TRBJ1-2; no clear D gene. This CDR3 has 11 amino acids. V was clipped by 7 bases and J by 6 bases, with 9 bases between them. Germline lookup yields CDR1 MDHEN and CDR2 SYDVKM. Written as DNA, the CDR3 is TGTGCCAGCACCCGGAGGGATGGCTACACCTTC. This translates into CASTRRDGYTF.

In its sample, this clone was seen a few times. The V call is TRBV6-1, the J call TRBJ2-7; D may be TRBD2 (6 bases). The CDR3 sequence is 15 residues long. The ends were cut back, 1 base at V and 2 bases at J, with 12 bases in the middle. Germline V gene sequence: CDR1 MNHNS, CDR2 SASEGT. For the CDR3, the DNA is TGTGCCAGCAGTGAAGATGGGGGAGGACCCTACGAGCAGTACTTC. Protein: CASSEDGGGPYEQYF.

The V call is TRBV25-1, the J call TRBJ2-1, with TRBD2 identical over 12 bases. The CDR3 extends over 15 amino acids. Germline CDR1 reads MGHDK; CDR2 reads SYGVNS. Germline trimming cut 3 bases from V and 5 bases from J; bases unmatched to any gene: 2. CDR3 bases: TGTGCCAGCAGTGATCGACTAGCGGGAGACAATGAGCAGTTCTTC. It specifies CASSDRLAGDNEQFF.

V and J are TRBV2 and TRBJ2-3, with D maybe TRBD1 (5 bases). V gave up 3 bases and J gave up 0 bases, with 13 bases separating them. The CDR3 has 16 amino acids. Germline assignment: CDR1 SNHLY and CDR2 FYNNEI. The CDR3 is CASSDPNRPSTDTQYF. The CDR3 DNA reads as TGTGCCAGCAGTGATCCGAACAGGCCTAGCACAGATACGCAGTATTTT. The whole variable domain, filled in from reference TRBV2 and TRBJ2-3, reads EPEVTQTPSHQVTQMGQEVILRCVPISNHLYFYWYRQILGQKVEFLVSFYNNEISEKSEIFDDQFSVERPDGSNFTLKIRSTKLEDSAMYFCASSDPNRPSTDTQYFGPGTRLTVL.

Of note for this clone: One end of the junction does not line up with germline, which may come from a read error. CDR3: CASRQGQRSTDTQYF. The CDR3 nucleotides read TGCGCCAGCAGACAAGGGCAGCGGAGCACAGATACGCAGTATTTT. V usage is TRBV4-1 and J usage is TRBJ2-3, with D perhaps matching TRBD2 (5 bases). Germline loops: CDR1 MGHRA, CDR2 YSYEKL. The CDR3 has 15 residues.

The rearrangement uses TRBV10-3 and TRBJ2-7; perhaps TRBD1 as D (5 bases). CDR1 ENHRY and CDR2 SYGVKD come from the germline V gene. The CDR3 is 12 amino acids. The V end was cut by 8 bases, the J end by 0 bases, with 8 bases between. The CDR3 spells CAIQGDSYEQYF. For the CDR3, the DNA is TGTGCCATCCAAGGGGACTCCTACGAGCAGTACTTC.

This clone was detected only once. The rearrangement links TRBV4-2 to TRBJ1-3; D is possibly TRBD1 (5 bases). This CDR3 has 14 amino acids. Trimming removed 4 bases at V and 2 bases at J, with 9 bases between. CDR1 is LGHNA, CDR2 YNFKEQ, per germline. CDR3 protein: CASSPQGTGNTIYF. The CDR3 nucleotides read TGTGCCAGCAGCCCCCAGGGTACTGGAAACACCATATATTTT.

V gene TRBV10-3 combines with J gene TRBJ1-4; D unresolved. With 8 bases removed from V and 4 bases from J, the gap between germline ends came to 11 bases. Germline V lookup: CDR1 ENHRY, CDR2 SYGVKD. The CDR3 length is 13 residues. CDR3 coding DNA: TGTGCCATCCGGGAGGGAATTAATGAAAAACTGTTTTTT. Protein: CAIREGINEKLFF.

The chain carries TRBV7-9 and TRBJ2-7; tentative D call: TRBD2 (5 bases). V dropped 2 bases and J dropped 7 bases, with 15 bases sitting between them. CDR1 and CDR2 from the germline V gene are SEHNR and FQNEAQ (reference sequence). This CDR3 is 14 amino acids long. This chain's CDR3 is CASSLRSSPGEQYF. The CDR3 DNA follows: TGTGCCAGCAGCTTACGTTCTAGCCCGGGGGAGCAGTACTTC.